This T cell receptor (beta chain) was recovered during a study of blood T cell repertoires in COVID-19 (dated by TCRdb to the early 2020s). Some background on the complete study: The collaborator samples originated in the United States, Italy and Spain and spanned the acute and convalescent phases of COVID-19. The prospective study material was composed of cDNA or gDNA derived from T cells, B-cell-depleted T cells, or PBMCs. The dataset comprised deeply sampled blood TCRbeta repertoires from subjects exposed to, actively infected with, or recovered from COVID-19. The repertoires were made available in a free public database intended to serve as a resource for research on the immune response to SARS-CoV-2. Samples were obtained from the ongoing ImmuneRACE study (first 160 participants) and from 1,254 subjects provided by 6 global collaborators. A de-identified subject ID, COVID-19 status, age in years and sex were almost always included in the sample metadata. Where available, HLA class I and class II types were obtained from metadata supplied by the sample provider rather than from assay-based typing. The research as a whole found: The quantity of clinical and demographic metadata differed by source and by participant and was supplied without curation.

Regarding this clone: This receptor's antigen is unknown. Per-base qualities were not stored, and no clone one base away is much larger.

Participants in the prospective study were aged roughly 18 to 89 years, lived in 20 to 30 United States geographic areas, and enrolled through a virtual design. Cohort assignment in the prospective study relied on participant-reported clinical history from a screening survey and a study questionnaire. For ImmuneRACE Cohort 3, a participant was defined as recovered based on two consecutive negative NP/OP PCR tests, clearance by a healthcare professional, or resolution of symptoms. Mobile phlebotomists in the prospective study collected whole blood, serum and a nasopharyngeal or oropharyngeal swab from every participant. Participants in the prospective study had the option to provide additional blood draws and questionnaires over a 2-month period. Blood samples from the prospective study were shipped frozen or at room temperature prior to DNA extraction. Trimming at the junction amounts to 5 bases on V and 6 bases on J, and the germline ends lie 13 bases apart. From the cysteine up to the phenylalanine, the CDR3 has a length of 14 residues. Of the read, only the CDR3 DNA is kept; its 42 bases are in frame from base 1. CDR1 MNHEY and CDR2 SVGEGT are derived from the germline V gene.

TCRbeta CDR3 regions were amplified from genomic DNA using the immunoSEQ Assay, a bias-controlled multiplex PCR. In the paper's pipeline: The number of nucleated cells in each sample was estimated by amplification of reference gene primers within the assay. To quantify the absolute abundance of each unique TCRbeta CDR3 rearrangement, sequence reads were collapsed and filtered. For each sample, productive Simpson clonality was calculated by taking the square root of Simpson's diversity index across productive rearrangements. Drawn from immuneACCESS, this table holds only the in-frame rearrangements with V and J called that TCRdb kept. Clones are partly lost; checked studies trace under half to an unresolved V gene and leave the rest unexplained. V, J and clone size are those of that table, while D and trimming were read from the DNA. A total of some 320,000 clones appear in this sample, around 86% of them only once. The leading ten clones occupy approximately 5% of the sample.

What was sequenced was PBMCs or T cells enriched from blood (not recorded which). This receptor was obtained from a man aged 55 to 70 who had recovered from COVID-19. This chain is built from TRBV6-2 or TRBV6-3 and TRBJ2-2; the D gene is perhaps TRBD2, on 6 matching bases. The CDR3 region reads CASSGTGGAGELFF. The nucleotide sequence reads TGTGCCAGCAGTGGGACTGGAGGGGCCGGGGAGCTGTTTTTT.